This T cell receptor beta chain was documented in a study of cytomegalovirus exposure and HLA in healthy donors. Study background: Genotyping showed around four fifths of roughly 400 donors falling in the Caucasian-associated ancestry cluster. Findings of the study overall: TCR beta V segments were, for the most part, productive about 87% or about 30% of the time in an earlier analysis. High sensitivity and specificity were reportedly achieved when the classifier diagnosed cytomegalovirus status. As a later analysis showed, a missense DCLRE1C variant was linked to trimming of TCR beta V- and J-genes.

PCR employed 60 Vbeta and 13 Jbeta primers. Assay: immunoSEQ multiplex PCR; the TCRdb copy retains only in-frame clones and omits some. Of some 120,000 clones in the sample, less than 80% were seen once. Of note for this clone: Its matching antigen is unknown.

V gave up 0 bases and J gave up 2 bases, with 5 bases separating them. The CDR3 consists of 13 residues. Per germline, CDR1 MNHNY and CDR2 SVGAGI (reference sequence). V is TRBV6-6 and J is TRBJ2-7, with D maybe TRBD1 (5 bases). This sequence originates from a man aged 30 to 45 in good health and CMV-seronegative. Sequenced material: PBMCs. The CDR3 protein is CASSYSDTYEQYF. As DNA, the CDR3 is TGTGCCAGCAGTTACTCGGACACCTACGAGCAGTACTTC.